This T cell receptor (beta chain) comes out of a study of patients and donors after allogeneic stem cell transplantation. CDR1 is MNHEY and CDR2 is SVGEGT in the germline V gene. This CDR3 is 12 amino acids long. Trimming left V 6 bases short and J 7 bases short, with 10 bases between. The sample holds a few counts of this clonotype. TCRdb re-called the RT-PCR reads with MiXCR, one entry per CDR3 protein. The profile shows about 160,000 distinct CDR3 sequences, about 29% of them singletons. The chain links TRBV6-2 or TRBV6-3 to TRBJ1-5; D is unresolved. Sequenced material: blood, either unsorted or a sorted T cell fraction (not recorded which). The sequence was obtained from a human donor who was either an allogeneic HSCT recipient or a stem cell or donor lymphocyte infusion donor (not recorded which). It is not recorded whose cells these are; they may come from a transplant donor. The CDR3 DNA reads as TGTGCCAGCAGCCAGACCACCCAGCCCCAGCATTTT. It codes for CASSQTTQPQHF.